Shown below are 5 T cell receptor beta chains from a single sample sequenced in a study of identical twins. Each CDR3 protein gets one entry after TCRdb re-called the 5' RACE reads with MiXCR. The sample consists of about 700,000 distinct CDR3 sequences, under 9% of them appearing once. A further study also used this sample, focusing on yellow fever vaccine responses in identical twins.

Material for sequencing was PBMCs. The receptor source for this set is a woman younger than 30 in good health.

This rearrangement joins TRBV12-3 or TRBV12-4 to TRBJ1-5, with 7 bases aligning to TRBD1. The CDR3 contains 17 residues. V was pared by 4 bases and J by 5 bases, with 14 bases of the junction left unmatched. DNA of the CDR3: TGTGCCAGCAGTTCCCTTATGGCGAGGGGGCGCGATCAGCCCCAGCATTTT. Translated: CASSSLMARGRDQPQHF.

This rearrangement joins TRBV11-2 to TRBJ2-2; 8 bases fit TRBD2. Germline CDR1 and CDR2: SGHAT and FQNNGV. This CDR3 region has 15 residues. Trimming cost V 4 bases and J 5 bases; bases outside gene matches: 6. In DNA, the CDR3 is TGTGCCAGCAGCTCACCGGGACTAGGGACCGGGGAGCTGTTTTTT. As protein: CASSSPGLGTGELFF.

The rearrangement uses TRBV6-5 and TRBJ1-1; D not certain. In germline, CDR1 is MNHEY, CDR2 SVGAGI. This CDR3 contains 12 residues. With 7 bases removed from V and 5 bases from J, the gap between germline ends came to 11 bases. The CDR3 nucleotides are TGTGCCAGCAAGGTGGGCAAAACTGAAGCTTTCTTT. The encoded protein is CASKVGKTEAFF.

This clonotype was seen repeatedly, ten times or more. This sequence joins TRBV5-1 and TRBJ2-1; no clear D gene. V was cut by 2 bases and J by 8 bases, with 11 bases left in between. Germline CDR1 SGHRS, CDR2 YFSETQ. The CDR3 loop spans 13 amino acids. In DNA, the CDR3 is TGCGCCAGCAGCTTACGTCAGGCCGATGAGCAGTTCTTC. Protein: CASSLRQADEQFF.

This clonotype was counted only a few times. The chain recombines TRBV7-2 with TRBJ2-3, with 10 positions matching TRBD2. Per germline, CDR1 SGHTA and CDR2 FQGNSA. This CDR3 comprises 14 residues. V shed 1 base and J 9 bases; nucleotides not matched to a gene: 4. CDR3 nucleotides: TGTGCCAGCAGCTTAGGACGGACTAGCGGCACGCAGTATTTT. It encodes CASSLGRTSGTQYF.